Sequencing of this T cell receptor beta chain was carried out in a study of blood T cell repertoires in COVID-19. On the study more broadly: The analysed material was cDNA or gDNA that came from T cells, B-cell-depleted T cells, or PBMCs.

The Seattle site enrolled patients during active infection and followed them longitudinally. J gave up 3 bases and V 6 bases, and 9 bases lay outside the gene matches. In germline, CDR1 is KGHSH, CDR2 LQKENI. CDR3 size: 16 residues. Produced via immunoSEQ multiplex PCR; TCRdb's table is partial and in-frame only. The table lists approximately 300,000 clones, 80% to 95% of them singletons. The receptor's source is a woman aged 25 to 45 with COVID-19, enrolled during active disease. This sequence joins TRBV18 and TRBJ1-5, with 9 bases fitting TRBD1. The sequenced material came from peripheral blood. The CDR3 is CASSLFGTGHNQPQHF. In nucleotides, the CDR3 is TGTGCCAGCTCCCTATTCGGGACAGGGCACAATCAGCCCCAGCATTTT. The full variable domain, its missing parts supplied by reference TRBV18 and TRBJ1-5, is NAGVMQNPRHLVRRRGQEARLRCSPMKGHSHVYWYRQLPEEGLKFMVYLQKENIIDESGMPKERFSAEFPKEGPSILRIQQVVRGDSAAYFCASSLFGTGHNQPQHFGDGTRLSIL.